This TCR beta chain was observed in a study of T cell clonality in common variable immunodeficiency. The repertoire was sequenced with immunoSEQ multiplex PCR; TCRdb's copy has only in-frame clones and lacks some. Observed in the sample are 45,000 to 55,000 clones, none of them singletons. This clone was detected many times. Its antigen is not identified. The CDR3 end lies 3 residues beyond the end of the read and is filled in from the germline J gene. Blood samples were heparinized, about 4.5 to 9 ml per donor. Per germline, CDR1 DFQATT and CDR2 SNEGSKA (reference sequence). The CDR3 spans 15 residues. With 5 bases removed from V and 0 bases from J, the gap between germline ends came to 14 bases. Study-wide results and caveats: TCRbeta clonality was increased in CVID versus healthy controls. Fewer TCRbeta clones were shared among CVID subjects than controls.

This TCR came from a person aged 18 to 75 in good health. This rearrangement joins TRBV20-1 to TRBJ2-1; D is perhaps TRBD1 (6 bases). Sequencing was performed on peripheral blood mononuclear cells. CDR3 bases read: TGCAGTGCTCAAACAGGGTCCAGCTCCTACAATGAG. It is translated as CSAQTGSSSYNE. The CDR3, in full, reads CSAQTGSSSYNEQFF.